The clone carrying this TCR beta chain has only a few counts. Its antigen is not known. This record comes from a study of cytomegalovirus exposure and HLA in healthy donors. Study results and limitations: In a later analysis, HLA-associated beta chains showed higher expansion and lower generation probabilities than comparable chains.

Germline CDR1 MNHNY, CDR2 SVGAGI (reference sequence). The CDR3 has 12 residues. V was clipped by 6 bases and J by 7 bases, with 12 bases between them. Primers included in the PCR were 60 Vbeta and 13 Jbeta primers. Profiling relied on immunoSEQ multiplex PCR, and the TCRdb table lists in-frame clones only, not all of them. The sample carries around 150,000 clones, about 71% recorded once. Specimen: PBMCs. This chain joins TRBV6-6 and TRBJ1-2; weak D call: TRBD1 (5 bases). The TCR was taken from a man aged 50 to 59 in good health and CMV-seronegative. The CDR3 loop is CASRSGKGGYTF. CDR3 in DNA: TGTGCCAGCAGATCAGGGAAGGGTGGCTACACCTTC.